This paragraph covers one T cell receptor (beta chain) sequence. The data derive from a study of T-cell reconstitution after alpha-beta-depleted transplantation in children. For TCRbeta, the library was prepared with unique molecular identifiers. TCRdb reprocessed the PCR reads via MiXCR and lists one record per CDR3 protein. In the table there are approximately 520,000 distinct CDR3 sequences, 32% of which are singletons. The CDR3 consists of 16 residues. Trimming left V 5 bases short and J 2 bases short, with 18 bases between. In germline, CDR1 is SEHNR, CDR2 FQNEAQ (reference sequence). The sequence was collected from a human donor who donated a stem cell graft to a child with aplastic anemia. The sequences come from PBMCs from the stem cell graft donor, collected from the stem cell graft. The chain combines TRBV7-9 with TRBJ1-1; no firm D call. For the CDR3, the DNA is TGTGCCAGCAGCCCTATAAGGTTCGTCGAAAACACTGAAGCTTTCTTT. It codes for CASSPIRFVENTEAFF. Full variable domain (rest looked up from reference TRBV7-9 and TRBJ1-1): DTGVSQNPRHKITKRGQNVTFRCDPISEHNRLYWYRQTLGQGPEFLTYFQNEAQLEKSRLLSDRFSAERPKGSFSTLEIQRTEQGDSAMYLCASSPIRFVENTEAFFGQGTRLTVV.